The entry below describes one T cell receptor beta chain. The antigen remains unidentified. This specimen includes other DNA sequences encoding the same CDR3. This CDR3 is built from 14 residues. CDR1 is MDHEN and CDR2 is SYDVKM in the germline V gene. The ends were cut back, 1 base at V and 1 base at J, with 5 bases in the middle. The data were obtained in a study of shared clonotypes between healthy human individuals. Positively selected for CCR7, the CD45RO-negative cells used as naive CD8 cells excluded terminally differentiated effector memory CD45RA+ cells. Points from the study as a whole: A few donors held about 5.1% of naive CD4 clonotypes in common.

Genomic DNA (from each subset) was split evenly across several immunoSEQ plates. Sequencing was performed with immunoSEQ multiplex PCR; in TCRdb, only in-frame clones are kept and a portion is missing. Of about 2.2 million clones listed, roughly 93% are singletons. This chain connects TRBV28 to TRBJ1-5; D not certain. The sample comprised naive CD8+ T cells from PBMCs. This sequence was found in a man aged 18 to 30 in good health. Some clones in this sample may be carry-over from other donors' samples. CDR3 coding DNA: TGTGCCAGCAGTTTATCAATCAGCAATCAGCCCCAGCATTTT. Protein product: CASSLSISNQPQHF.